These 27 T cell receptor beta chains originate from one sample sequenced in a study of shared clonotypes between healthy human individuals. Naive CD8 populations comprised CD45RO-negative cells positively selected for CCR7, excluding terminally differentiated effector memory CD45RA+ cells. Measured with immunoSEQ multiplex PCR; TCRdb has only the in-frame clones, and not every one. The sample has some 2.1 million clones; roughly 95% are singletons. The sequencing sample was made of naive CD8+ T cells sorted from blood. The receptor set was obtained from a man between 18 and 29 years old in good health.

The chain couples TRBV4-3 to TRBJ2-3, with D possibly being TRBD2 (6 bases). Germline CDR1 reads LGHNA; CDR2 reads YSLEER. The length of the CDR3 is 18 residues. V lost 1 base and J 3 bases, leaving 20 bases between the germline ends. The CDR3 region is CASSQAPGLSLKTDTQYF. In DNA form, the CDR3 reads TGCGCCAGCAGCCAAGCCCCGGGACTCTCTCTCAAAACAGATACGCAGTATTTT.

The chain couples TRBV11-2 to TRBJ2-7; 10 bases map to TRBD1. Per the germline V gene, CDR1 is SGHAT and CDR2 is FQNNGV. The trim removed 6 bases at V and 4 bases at J, leaving 12 bases unmatched. The CDR3 is 16 amino acids. The CDR3 sequence is CASRGVPGQGSYEQYF. CDR3 nucleotide sequence: TGTGCCAGCAGAGGGGTGCCGGGACAGGGGTCGTACGAGCAGTACTTC.

This rearrangement joins TRBV6-6 to TRBJ2-7; no firm D call. The V end lost 5 bases, the J end lost 1 base, and 6 bases lay between the germline ends. CDR3 length equals 12 residues. Germline values: CDR1 MNHNY, CDR2 SVGAGI (reference sequence). The CDR3 protein is CASSTDSYEQYF. DNA of the CDR3: TGTGCCAGCAGTACAGATTCCTACGAGCAGTACTTC.

The chain couples TRBV6-5 to TRBJ2-2; D tentatively reads TRBD1 or TRBD2 (5 bases each). The germline CDR1 and CDR2 sequences are MNHEY and SVGAGI. Trimming shortened V by 2 bases and J by 6 bases, and 10 bases separated the two germline ends. The CDR3 is 14 residues long. The CDR3 nucleotides are TGTGCCAGCAGTTACATTGGGGGTTCCGGGGAGCTGTTTTTT. It codes for CASSYIGGSGELFF.

The J gene is TRBJ1-2, the V gene TRBV5-1; D is uncertain. Germline V gene data show CDR1 as SGHRS and CDR2 as YFSETQ. CDR3 length equals 13 residues. V was cut by 4 bases and J by 1 base, with 8 bases left in between. In DNA form, the CDR3 reads TGCGCCAGCAGCCACGAGAGTAACTATGGCTACACCTTC. This translates into CASSHESNYGYTF.

Comments on this clone: At the DNA level, this CDR3 is encoded by other sequences in the same sample as well. This chain uses TRBV5-1 with TRBJ2-2; 7 nucleotides agree with TRBD1. V was pared by 0 bases and J by 1 base, with 0 bases of the junction left unmatched. The CDR3 extends over 15 amino acids. From germline, CDR1 is SGHRS and CDR2 YFSETQ. CDR3 sequence reads: CASSLGQGNTGELFF. CDR3 nucleotide sequence: TGCGCCAGCAGCTTGGGACAGGGGAACACCGGGGAGCTGTTTTTT.

Concerning this clone: Other DNA sequences in the sample encode the same CDR3. The rearrangement uses TRBV19 and TRBJ2-7; weak D call: TRBD2 (5 bases). The V end was cut by 6 bases, the J end by 4 bases, with 13 bases between. The CDR3 contains 13 residues. CDR1 and CDR2 (germline): LNHDA, SQIVND (reference sequence). The CDR3 region has the DNA TGTGCCAGTAGCCCCAGCGGCGGGTACGAGCAGTACTTC. It translates to CASSPSGGYEQYF. Full variable domain (outside the CDR3, taken from reference TRBV19 and TRBJ2-7): DGGITQSPKYLFRKEGQNVTLSCEQNLNHDAMYWYRQDPGQGLRLIYYSQIVNDFQKGDIAEGYSVSREKKESFPLTVTSAQKNPTAFYLCASSPSGGYEQYFGPGTRLTVT.

The gene calls are TRBV28 and TRBJ2-3; the match to TRBD2 covers 10 bases. J was trimmed by 7 bases and V by 4 bases; bases with no gene match: 14. CDR3 length equals 17 residues. CDR1 and CDR2 (germline): MDHEN, SYDVKM. As DNA, the CDR3 is TGTGCCAGCAGTTCCGTTAGCGGGAGGCCCCCCGGTTATACGCAGTATTTT. Translated, it gives CASSSVSGRPPGYTQYF. Combining the CDR3 with reference TRBV28 and TRBJ2-3 gives the whole variable domain DVKVTQSSRYLVKRTGEKVFLECVQDMDHENMFWYRQDPGLGLRLIYFSYDVKMKEKGDIPEGYSVSREKKERFSLILESASTNQTSMYLCASSSVSGRPPGYTQYFGPGTRLTVL.

CDR3 in amino acids: CASRLVNGNGYEQYF. The CDR3 nucleotides read TGTGCAAGTCGCTTAGTCAACGGGAATGGGTACGAGCAGTACTTC. The chain recombines TRBV12-2 with TRBJ2-7; the table's D call TRBD2 went unverified against the DNA. TRBV12-2 is shown as a pseudogene. The CDR3 length is 15 residues.

This chain links TRBV7-9 with TRBJ1-5; D is possibly TRBD1 (5 bases). Trimming stripped 3 bases from V and 7 bases from J, with 13 bases between. Germline CDR1 SEHNR, CDR2 FQNEAQ (reference sequence). The CDR3 has 14 residues. CDR3 sequence (DNA): TGTGCCAGCAGCTTGCTGTTTGGGGGGCAGCCCCAGCATTTT. Translating gives CASSLLFGGQPQHF.

This sequence joins TRBV5-4 and TRBJ2-5, with D unresolved. V lost 2 bases and J lost 0, with 8 bases in between. CDR3 size: 14 residues. From germline, CDR1 is SGHNT and CDR2 YYREEE (reference sequence). CDR3 amino acids: CASSLITDQETQYF. The CDR3 DNA reads as TGTGCCAGCAGCTTAATAACGGACCAAGAGACCCAGTACTTC.

The chain employs TRBV4-2 and TRBJ2-7; unclear D gene. V lost 0 bases to trimming and J lost 5 bases, with 5 bases between them. From germline, CDR1 is LGHNA and CDR2 YNFKEQ. The CDR3 loop spans 12 amino acids. The chain's CDR3 is CASSQDFDEQYF. CDR3 in DNA: TGTGCCAGCAGCCAAGATTTCGACGAGCAGTACTTC.

The gene calls are TRBV30 and TRBJ1-6, with unresolved D. Germline values: CDR1 GTSNPN, CDR2 SVGIG (reference sequence). The V and J ends lost 5 bases and 9 bases respectively, with 5 bases between them. This CDR3 region has 10 residues. The CDR3 is CAWGPSPLHF. DNA for the CDR3: TGTGCCTGGGGGCCTTCACCCCTCCACTTT.

The chain is built from TRBV19 and TRBJ2-1; D unclear. Trimming took off 3 bases at V and 0 bases at J, with 15 bases between the two ends. The germline V gene encodes CDR1 LNHDA and CDR2 SQIVND (reference sequence). The CDR3 is 17 residues long. The CDR3 coding sequence is TGTGCCAGTAGTATGTCGGGTGGTTTGAGCTCCTACAATGAGCAGTTCTTC. As protein: CASSMSGGLSSYNEQFF.

The J gene is TRBJ1-5, the V gene TRBV10-3; perhaps TRBD1 as D (6 bases). The CDR3 is 15 residues long. V lost 3 bases to trimming and J lost 6 bases, with 15 bases between them. CDR1 and CDR2 (germline): ENHRY, SYGVKD. The CDR3 nucleotides read TGTGCCATCAGTGACTCTCTTAAGGGGGGTCAGCCCCAGCATTTT. Protein: CAISDSLKGGQPQHF.

The chain is built from TRBV6-1 and TRBJ2-7, with unresolved D. Germline V gives CDR1 MNHNS, CDR2 SASEGT. Trimming removed 2 bases at V and 2 bases at J, with 10 bases between. The CDR3 runs 14 residues. This CDR3 is CASSEQALAYEQYF. In nucleotides, the CDR3 is TGTGCCAGCAGTGAACAGGCGTTAGCCTACGAGCAGTACTTC.

The CDR3 loop is CAISELIESDKGSYEQYF. The CDR3 nucleotides read TGTGCCATCAGTGAATTAATAGAGTCGGACAAGGGATCCTACGAGCAGTACTTC. The rearrangement joins TRBV10-3 to TRBJ2-7, with D maybe TRBD1 (5 bases). The germline V gene has CDR1 ENHRY and CDR2 SYGVKD. Trimming shortened V by 3 bases and J by 1 base, and 22 bases separated the two germline ends. This CDR3 spans 18 amino acids.

V usage is TRBV10-3 and J usage is TRBJ2-6; D assignment may be TRBD1 or TRBD2 (5 bases each). The V end was cut by 0 bases, the J end by 0 bases, with 24 bases between. The CDR3 has 22 residues. Germline lookup yields CDR1 ENHRY and CDR2 SYGVKD. As DNA, the CDR3 is TGTGCCATCAGTGAGTCGGGGGTCTACAAGGCGGACCGATCCTCTGGGGCCAACGTCCTGACTTTC. Translating it yields CAISESGVYKADRSSGANVLTF.

The gene calls are TRBV29-1 and TRBJ2-7; tentative D call: TRBD2 (5 bases). Germline-derived CDR1 and CDR2 are SQVTM and ANQGSEA. Trimming cost V 5 bases and J 9 bases, with 20 bases left between them. CDR3 length equals 13 residues. The CDR3 DNA reads TGCAGCGTTTCGAGGAGTGGCCGACGGGGGCAGTACTTC. This sequence encodes CSVSRSGRRGQYF.

J is TRBJ1-2 and V is TRBV5-1; 8 nucleotides agree with TRBD1. This CDR3 has 18 residues. Germline-derived CDR1 and CDR2 are SGHRS and YFSETQ. J was trimmed by 7 bases and V by 2 bases; bases with no gene match: 19. CDR3 DNA: TGCGCCAGCAGCTTAGAGGGGGACAGGTTCCCTGACTTTGGTGGCTACACCTTC. It is translated as CASSLEGDRFPDFGGYTF.

About this clone: Additional DNA sequences in this sample encode the identical CDR3. This sequence joins TRBV5-4 and TRBJ2-7; D is unresolved. The length of the CDR3 is 13 residues. Trimming shortened V by 4 bases and J by 2 bases, and 10 bases separated the two germline ends. The germline V gene has CDR1 SGHNT and CDR2 YYREEE (reference sequence). CDR3 nucleotide sequence: TGTGCCAGCAGCCTCGGACCTACCTACGAGCAGTACTTC. Protein product: CASSLGPTYEQYF.

The rearrangement uses TRBV10-2 and TRBJ1-1; D is undetermined. Per the germline V gene, CDR1 is WSHSY and CDR2 is SAAADI. V was shortened by 4 bases and J by 0 bases, with 12 bases between the two germline ends. The CDR3 consists of 15 residues. The CDR3 DNA follows: TGCGCCAGCAGTGTAGAGGGCTACATGAACACTGAAGCTTTCTTT. It yields the protein CASSVEGYMNTEAFF.

V is TRBV4-3 and J is TRBJ2-7, with D hard to call. This CDR3 is 13 amino acids long. With 1 base removed from V and 5 bases from J, the gap between germline ends came to 9 bases. CDR1 LGHNA and CDR2 YSLEER come from the germline V gene. The DNA for the CDR3 is TGCGCCAGCAGCCAAGTGATTACCAACGAGCAGTACTTC. This encodes CASSQVITNEQYF.

In its sample, this clone was seen once. The CDR3 spells CAIGTGGIDEQYF. The CDR3 coding sequence is TGTGCCATCGGAACGGGAGGAATAGACGAGCAGTACTTC. J is TRBJ2-7 and V is TRBV10-3, with TRBD2 matching 7 bases. From germline, CDR1 is ENHRY and CDR2 SYGVKD. Trimming at V came to 8 bases and at J to 5 bases, leaving 9 bases not matched to a gene. This CDR3 region has 13 residues.

The CDR3 DNA follows: TGTGCCAGCAGTTATTCATCAGGAGCGAAGACCTACGAGCAGTACTTC. Residues: CASSYSSGAKTYEQYF. The J gene is TRBJ2-7, the V gene TRBV27; the D is unclear. Trimming left V 4 bases short and J 2 bases short, with 18 bases between. The germline gives CDR1 MNHEY, CDR2 SMNVEV (reference sequence). The CDR3 extends over 16 amino acids.

This clone appeared once. The CDR3 loop reads CASGPGTGYEQYF. The CDR3 nucleotides are TGCGCCAGCGGGCCCGGGACCGGCTACGAGCAGTACTTC. V gene TRBV23-1 combines with J gene TRBJ2-7; D tentatively fits TRBD1 or TRBD2 (5 bases each). TRBV23-1 carries the ORF label, with uncertain function. Trimming took off 8 bases at V and 3 bases at J, with 14 bases between the two ends. The CDR3 sequence is 13 residues long.

This chain connects TRBV6-1 to TRBJ1-5; D gene ambiguous. The CDR3 length is 15 residues. Germline V CDR1 and CDR2: MNHNS, SASEGT. The V gene lost 4 bases and the J gene lost 4 bases, with 14 bases spanning the gap. The CDR3 region has the DNA TGTGCCAGCAGTGGAGAGTACGGCCTGAATCAGCCCCAGCATTTT. Translating it yields CASSGEYGLNQPQHF.